One sample yielded the 17 T cell receptor beta chains listed below, sequenced in a study of blood T cell repertoires in COVID-19. Clones were sequenced by immunoSEQ multiplex PCR, and TCRdb holds only the in-frame ones, with some missing. Counted here are roughly 26,000 clones, approximately 70% occurring once; the ten biggest clones make up less than 7.5%. Sequencing used peripheral blood. These receptor sequences come from a man between 60 and 75 years old with active or convalescent COVID-19.

The sample holds one count of this clone. The chain combines TRBV5-1 with TRBJ2-5; D is undetermined. V was shortened by 5 bases and J by 3 bases, with 14 bases between the two germline ends. The CDR3 totals 14 residues. Germline V lookup: CDR1 SGHRS, CDR2 YFSETQ. The CDR3 nucleotides read TGCGCCAGCAGTTTCGGAGCCAGTAAAGAGACCCAGTACTTC. Translation gives CASSFGASKETQYF.

This clone has only one observation. The chain links TRBV6-5 to TRBJ1-2; the D is unclear. This CDR3 has 13 residues. CDR1 MNHEY and CDR2 SVGAGI come from the germline V gene. The ends were cut back, 6 bases at V and 2 bases at J, with 10 bases in the middle. The CDR3 DNA sequence: TGTGCCAGCAGCCAGACGGGGAACTATGGCTACACCTTC. This gives the protein CASSQTGNYGYTF.

This sequence joins TRBV10-2 and TRBJ2-3; D is uncertain. Per germline, CDR1 WSHSY and CDR2 SAAADI. Trimming took 8 bases from V and 3 from J, leaving 12 bases between them. The CDR3 totals 13 residues. CDR3 sequence: CASSLVVTDTQYF. The CDR3 DNA is TGCGCCAGCTCGTTAGTGGTAACAGATACGCAGTATTTT.

The gene calls are TRBV15 and TRBJ1-2; D not certain. The CDR3 contains 15 residues. Deletions cut 0 bases from V and 9 bases from J, with 17 bases between. Germline V gene sequence: CDR1 LNHNV, CDR2 YYDKDF (reference sequence). The CDR3 reads CATSRDRGIGERYTF. For the CDR3, the DNA is TGTGCCACCAGCAGAGATCGAGGGATCGGCGAACGCTACACCTTC. The variable domain in full, completed from reference TRBV15 and TRBJ1-2, reads DAMVIQNPRYQVTQFGKPVTLSCSQTLNHNVMYWYQQKSSQAPKLLFHYYDKDFNNEADTPDNFQSRRPNTSFCFLDIRSPGLGDTAMYLCATSRDRGIGERYTFGSGTRLTVV.

This clone was found a few times. The chain is built from TRBV9 and TRBJ1-4; 9 bases are a match to TRBD1. Germline V gene data show CDR1 as SGDLS and CDR2 as YYNGEE. This CDR3 region has 16 residues. The junction had 9 bases not matched to a gene; V was cut back by 6 bases and J by 3 bases. The CDR3 here is CASTTGGTGANEKLFF. The CDR3 DNA sequence: TGTGCCAGCACCACAGGGGGCACGGGTGCTAATGAAAAACTGTTTTTT.

The V and J genes are TRBV5-1 and TRBJ1-1; possible D gene TRBD1, 6 bases. The germline gives CDR1 SGHRS, CDR2 YFSETQ. The germline V and J ends were trimmed by 0 bases and 1 base, with 22 bases remaining between them. The CDR3 is 19 amino acids. The CDR3 here is CASSLVLGTIETQNTEAFF. The CDR3 coding sequence is TGCGCCAGCAGCTTGGTATTGGGGACAATCGAGACCCAGAACACTGAAGCTTTCTTT. The full variable domain, its missing parts supplied by reference TRBV5-1 and TRBJ1-1, is KAGVTQTPRYLIKTRGQQVTLSCSPISGHRSVSWYQQTPGQGLQFLFEYFSETQRNKGNFPGRFSGRQFSNSRSEMNVSTLELGDSALYLCASSLVLGTIETQNTEAFFGQGTRLTVV.

This chain connects TRBV10-2 to TRBJ1-2; D is uncertain. The CDR3 consists of 15 residues. V was clipped by 4 bases and J by 0 bases, with 12 bases between them. Germline CDR1 WSHSY, CDR2 SAAADI. CDR3 in amino acids: CASSGAVPANYGYTF. CDR3 nucleotide sequence: TGCGCCAGCAGTGGGGCAGTACCCGCTAACTATGGCTACACCTTC.

The rearrangement joins TRBV5-1 to TRBJ1-2; D gene uncertain. Germline-derived CDR1 and CDR2 are SGHRS and YFSETQ. The CDR3 length is 14 residues. V gave up 0 bases and J gave up 2 bases, with 8 bases separating them. The CDR3 DNA sequence: TGCGCCAGCAGCTTGGAGAGGGTAAACTATGGCTACACCTTC. Protein product: CASSLERVNYGYTF. Based on the CDR3 plus reference TRBV5-1 and TRBJ1-2, the full variable domain is KAGVTQTPRYLIKTRGQQVTLSCSPISGHRSVSWYQQTPGQGLQFLFEYFSETQRNKGNFPGRFSGRQFSNSRSEMNVSTLELGDSALYLCASSLERVNYGYTFGSGTRLTVV.

The V and J genes are TRBV7-2 and TRBJ2-7; TRBD2 aligns across 7 bases. V trimming: 1 base; J trimming: 3 bases; junction bases outside the gene matches: 6. Per the germline V gene, CDR1 is SGHTA and CDR2 is FQGNSA. This CDR3 contains 15 residues. The CDR3 DNA reads as TGTGCCAGCAGCTTAGGAGCGGGGAACCTCTACGAGCAGTACTTC. Amino acid sequence: CASSLGAGNLYEQYF.

This clone was counted a single time. This chain joins TRBV6-6 and TRBJ1-1; 7 bases are a match to TRBD1. After removal of 8 bases from V and 0 bases from J, the junction contained 9 bases not matched to a gene. Per the germline V gene, CDR1 is MNHNY and CDR2 is SVGAGI (reference sequence). The CDR3 extends over 15 amino acids. The CDR3 DNA reads as TGTGCCAGCTGGCGTAGGGGGCTTATGAACACTGAAGCTTTCTTT. Its protein product is CASWRRGLMNTEAFF.

The gene calls are TRBV5-6 and TRBJ2-5, with D perhaps matching TRBD1 (5 bases). The CDR3 spans 15 residues. From germline, CDR1 is SGHDT and CDR2 YYEEEE. V lost 0 bases and J 5 bases, leaving 14 bases between the germline ends. CDR3 DNA sequence: TGTGCCAGCAGCTTGGTATTGCAGGGTGGGGAGACCCAGTACTTC. It is translated as CASSLVLQGGETQYF.

The CDR3 coding sequence is TGTGCCAGCAGCTCGACAGGGACCGCGATGAAGCAGTTCTTC. It codes for CASSSTGTAMKQFF. The chain is built from TRBV7-2 and TRBJ2-1; 7 bases align to TRBD1. The CDR3 extends over 14 amino acids. Per the germline V gene, CDR1 is SGHTA and CDR2 is FQGNSA. The V segment lost 4 bases and the J segment 11 bases; nucleotides outside the gene matches: 11.

The chain employs TRBV11-2 and TRBJ2-3, with 7 bases that match TRBD2. The CDR3 is 19 residues long. The germline V gene encodes CDR1 SGHAT and CDR2 FQNNGV. Trimming cost V 1 base and J 6 bases; bases outside gene matches: 19. The chain's CDR3 is CASSLVAFVWREPPDTQYF. CDR3 DNA sequence: TGTGCCAGCAGCTTAGTGGCGTTTGTTTGGCGGGAGCCGCCGGATACGCAGTATTTT. The full variable domain, completed using reference TRBV11-2 and TRBJ2-3, is EAGVAQSPRYKIIEKRQSVAFWCNPISGHATLYWYQQILGQGPKLLIQFQNNGVVDDSQLPKDRFSAERLKGVDSTLKIQPAKLEDSAVYLCASSLVAFVWREPPDTQYFGPGTRLTVL.

This chain connects TRBV30 to TRBJ2-3; 8 bases fit TRBD1. The germline V gene has CDR1 GTSNPN and CDR2 SVGIG (reference sequence). The CDR3 is made up of 15 amino acids. The trim removed 1 base at V and 5 bases at J, leaving 8 bases unmatched. CDR3 bases: TGTGCCTGGAGTGGGGGGACAGGCTGGAAAGATACGCAGTATTTT. Translating it yields CAWSGGTGWKDTQYF. The variable domain in full, completed from reference TRBV30 and TRBJ2-3, reads SQTIHQWPATLVQPVGSPLSLECTVEGTSNPNLYWYRQAAGRGLQLLFYSVGIGQISSEVPQNLSASRPQDRQFILSSKKLLLSDSGFYLCAWSGGTGWKDTQYFGPGTRLTVL.

The rearrangement links TRBV4-1 to TRBJ1-1, with 10 positions matching TRBD1. CDR3 length equals 17 residues. CDR1 and CDR2 (germline): MGHRA, YSYEKL. J gave up 0 bases and V 1 base, and 5 bases lay outside the gene matches. CDR3 nucleotides: TGCGCCAGCAGCCAAGGTGGGACAGGGGAAATGAACACTGAAGCTTTCTTT. This codes for CASSQGGTGEMNTEAFF.

The gene calls are TRBV29-1 and TRBJ2-3; the D is unclear. Germline assignment: CDR1 SQVTM and CDR2 ANQGSEA. The length of the CDR3 is 14 residues. Trimming took 1 base from V and 6 from J, leaving 14 bases between them. The CDR3 spells CSVEVAPTPDTQYF. The CDR3 DNA reads TGCAGCGTTGAAGTAGCCCCAACTCCCGATACGCAGTATTTT.

This clone was counted once. The chain is built from TRBV6-5 and TRBJ2-3, with D perhaps matching TRBD2 (6 bases). Trimming shortened V by 5 bases and J by 3 bases, and 9 bases separated the two germline ends. Germline V gene lookup returns CDR1 MNHEY and CDR2 SVGAGI. The CDR3 is 13 residues long. The CDR3 sequence is CASSNRGTDTQYF. Written as DNA, the CDR3 is TGTGCCAGCAGTAACCGGGGGACAGATACGCAGTATTTT.